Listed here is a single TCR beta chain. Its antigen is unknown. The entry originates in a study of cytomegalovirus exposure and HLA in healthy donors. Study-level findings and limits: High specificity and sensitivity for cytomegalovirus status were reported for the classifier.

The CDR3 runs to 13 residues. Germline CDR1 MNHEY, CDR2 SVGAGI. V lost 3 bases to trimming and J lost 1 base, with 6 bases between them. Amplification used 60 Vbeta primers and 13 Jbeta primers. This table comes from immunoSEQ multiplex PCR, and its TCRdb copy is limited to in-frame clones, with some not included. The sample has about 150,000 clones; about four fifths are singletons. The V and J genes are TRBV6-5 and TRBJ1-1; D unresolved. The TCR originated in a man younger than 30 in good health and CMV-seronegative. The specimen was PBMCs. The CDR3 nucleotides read TGTGCCAGCAGTTATACCAGGAACACTGAAGCTTTCTTT. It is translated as CASSYTRNTEAFF.